These T cell receptor beta chains were read from a single sample in a study of T cell repertoires in cytomegalovirus infection. Using its own MiXCR run on the reads, TCRdb lists one record per CDR3 protein. The data contain around 170,000 distinct CDR3 sequences, 13% to 15% of them seen just once; the ten biggest clones take up 27%. The sequencing sample was made of PBMCs. The receptors shown here come from a human donor in good health (CMV status not recorded). Some clones in this sample may be carry-over from other donors' samples. Each CDR3 is given with its conserved first and last residue. A D gene is named only where the DNA matches it firmly. Expanded clones get a size class; other rows say once, few or many, or leave the size out.

TRBV6-6	many	TRBJ2-2	-	CASSLTNTGELFF	TGTGCCAGCAGTTTAACGAACACCGGGGAGCTGTTTTTT
TRBV2	many	TRBJ1-2	-	CASSERDFGREGYTF	TGTGCCAGCAGTGAAAGGGACTTTGGGAGAGAGGGCTACACCTTC
TRBV20-1	-	TRBJ2-2	-	CSARDEAYGELFF	TGCAGTGCTAGAGATGAAGCTTACGGGGAGCTGTTTTTT
TRBV10-3	few	TRBJ2-6	-	CAISARQLRAGANVLTF	TGTGCCATCAGTGCTCGACAACTCAGGGCTGGGGCCAACGTCCTGACTTTC
TRBV7-9	many	TRBJ1-6	-	CASSLGGANSPLHF	TGTGCCAGCAGCTTAGGAGGGGCGAATTCACCCCTCCACTTT
TRBV5-4	many	TRBJ1-1	-	CASSLENRNTEAFF	TGTGCCAGCAGCTTGGAGAATCGGAACACTGAAGCTTTCTTT
TRBV29-1	few	TRBJ1-3	-	CSVEWTDPGNTIYF	TGCAGCGTTGAATGGACAGACCCAGGAAACACCATATATTTT
TRBV28	many	TRBJ1-1	-	CASSSNTGQGTEAFF	TGTGCCAGCAGTTCCAATACTGGCCAGGGGACTGAAGCTTTCTTT
TRBV5-1	-	TRBJ2-7	TRBD1	CASSSSGTGLGEQYF	TGCGCCAGCAGCTCGTCCGGGACAGGGTTAGGGGAGCAGTACTTC
TRBV28	few	TRBJ1-1	TRBD1	CASSPRGGAAEAFF	TGTGCCAGCAGTCCCCGAGGGGGCGCCGCTGAAGCTTTCTTT
TRBV29-1	many	TRBJ1-1	-	CSVIQGTNTEAFF	TGCAGCGTTATACAGGGAACGAACACTGAAGCTTTCTTT
TRBV29-1	-	TRBJ1-1	-	CSATQGEAFF	TGCAGCGCCACCCAAGGTGAAGCTTTCTTT
TRBV29-1	few	TRBJ2-2	-	CSVVSAGELFF	TGCAGCGTTGTGTCAGCCGGGGAGCTGTTTTTT
TRBV11-1	few	TRBJ1-1	TRBD1	CASSHGTVMNTEAFF	TGTGCCAGCAGCCACGGGACAGTGATGAACACTGAAGCTTTCTTT
TRBV19	-	TRBJ1-5	TRBD1	CASSHRFDRGPQPQHF	TGTGCCAGTAGTCACCGATTCGACAGGGGGCCCCAGCCCCAGCATTTT
TRBV7-9	many	TRBJ2-2	TRBD1	CASSSRDRGAGELFF	TGTGCCAGCAGCAGCCGGGACAGGGGGGCCGGGGAGCTGTTTTTT
TRBV7-3	many	TRBJ2-1	-	CASSSGLSYNEQFF	TGTGCCAGCAGCTCAGGGCTATCCTACAATGAGCAGTTCTTC
TRBV10-3	-	TRBJ2-7	-	CAISEAHYEQYF	TGTGCCATCAGTGAGGCCCACTACGAGCAGTACTTC
TRBV7-9	many	TRBJ1-1	-	CASSLGGVFEAFF	TGTGCCAGCAGCTTAGGGGGCGTTTTTGAAGCTTTCTTT
TRBV5-6	-	TRBJ1-5	-	CASSLGRARQPQHF	TGTGCCAGCAGCTTAGGTAGGGCCCGACAGCCCCAGCATTTT
TRBV6-5	few	TRBJ1-1	-	CASSYQKTTEAFF	TGTGCCAGCAGTTACCAGAAAACGACTGAAGCTTTCTTT
TRBV7-3	few	TRBJ2-2	-	CASSGSRSDSPGELFF	TGTGCCAGCAGCGGCAGCCGATCAGACAGCCCCGGGGAGCTGTTTTTT
TRBV28	many	TRBJ1-5	-	CASSGQISNQPQHF	TGTGCCAGCAGTGGACAGATTAGCAATCAGCCCCAGCATTTT
TRBV28	-	TRBJ2-1	TRBD2	CASSFQREAPEQFF	TGTGCCAGCAGTTTTCAACGGGAGGCGCCTGAGCAGTTCTTC
TRBV20-1	-	TRBJ2-1	TRBD2	CSARPGLAGVYEQFF	TGCAGTGCTAGACCGGGACTAGCGGGAGTTTATGAGCAGTTCTTC
TRBV7-8	once	TRBJ2-3	-	CASSPKRSFSTDTQYF	TGTGCCAGCAGCCCCAAAAGATCTTTTAGCACAGATACGCAGTATTTT
TRBV20-1	once	TRBJ1-1	TRBD1	CSARDRDRTLVGEAFF	TGCAGTGCTAGAGATAGGGACAGGACCTTGGTGGGTGAAGCTTTCTTT
TRBV28	many	TRBJ2-5	-	CASSLDSLAQETQYF	TGTGCCAGCAGTTTAGACTCCCTGGCCCAAGAGACCCAGTACTTC
TRBV6-2/TRBV6-3	many	TRBJ2-7	-	CASSYYWGSYEQYF	TGTGCCAGCAGTTACTATTGGGGCTCCTACGAGCAGTACTTC
TRBV7-9	many	TRBJ2-5	-	CASSSAGTQYF	TGTGCCAGCAGCTCCGCCGGGACCCAGTACTTC
TRBV7-2	many	TRBJ2-5	-	CASSSPGLRKETQYF	TGTGCCAGCAGCTCCCCGGGACTCCGAAAAGAGACCCAGTACTTC
TRBV7-6	many	TRBJ2-7	-	CASSLSSWGGGEQYF	TGTGCCAGCAGCTTATCTTCTTGGGGAGGCGGCGAGCAGTACTTC
TRBV4-2	many	TRBJ1-4	-	CASSHVNPQGLFF	TGTGCCAGCAGCCACGTCAACCCACAGGGCCTGTTTTTT
TRBV28	-	TRBJ1-1	-	CASSRGLRANEAFF	TGTGCCAGCAGCCGAGGACTACGGGCCAACGAAGCTTTCTTT
TRBV7-6	many	TRBJ1-1	-	CASSRTVLGEAFF	TGTGCCAGCAGCCGGACGGTTTTGGGCGAAGCTTTCTTT
TRBV12-3/TRBV12-4	few	TRBJ2-2	-	CASSSGTSGRELFF	TGTGCCAGCAGTTCCGGGACATCTGGCCGGGAGCTGTTTTTT
TRBV11-2	few	TRBJ2-3	-	CASSQRPDTQYF	TGTGCCAGCAGCCAGCGGCCAGATACGCAGTATTTT
TRBV10-3	-	TRBJ2-1	-	CAISESTSRREFDTYNEQFF	TGTGCCATCAGTGAGTCGACGTCCCGCAGGGAGTTCGATACGTACAATGAGCAGTTCTTC
TRBV28	-	TRBJ1-1	-	CASSLSGRGNTEAFF	TGTGCCAGCAGTTTATCGGGACGGGGAAACACTGAAGCTTTCTTT
TRBV7-2	many	TRBJ2-1	-	CASSFRSGVYNEQFF	TGTGCCAGCAGCTTTCGTTCAGGGGTCTACAATGAGCAGTTCTTC
TRBV29-1	-	TRBJ2-5	-	CSVEPPREQETQYF	TGCAGCGTTGAGCCCCCCAGGGAGCAAGAGACCCAGTACTTC
TRBV6-1	few	TRBJ2-1	TRBD2	CASSPRGGLFSNNEQFF	TGTGCCAGCAGTCCCCGGGGGGGCCTTTTCTCCAACAATGAGCAGTTCTTC
TRBV7-2	many	TRBJ2-3	TRBD2	CASSLASGGGNTQYF	TGTGCCAGCAGCCTAGCCAGCGGGGGGGGCAATACGCAGTATTTT
TRBV7-9	-	TRBJ2-7	TRBD2	CASSWGGSSYEQYF	TGTGCCAGCAGTTGGGGGGGGAGTTCCTACGAGCAGTACTTC
TRBV7-2	many	TRBJ2-5	TRBD2	CASSLAGGKQETQYF	TGTGCCAGCAGCTTGGCGGGAGGGAAGCAAGAGACCCAGTACTTC
TRBV6-2/TRBV6-3	-	TRBJ2-7	TRBD2	CASSYSIVAGGLYEQYF	TGTGCCAGCAGTTACTCAATCGTTGCGGGGGGCCTCTACGAGCAGTACTTC
TRBV7-2	many	TRBJ1-2	-	CASSFTNSGWRGYTF	TGTGCCAGCAGCTTTACGAACAGCGGCTGGAGGGGCTACACCTTC
TRBV29-1	-	TRBJ2-7	-	CSVVRGGGEQYF	TGCAGCGTTGTTCGTGGGGGAGGCGAGCAGTACTTC
TRBV28	few	TRBJ2-3	-	CASTQEQGLDTQYF	TGTGCCAGCACCCAGGAGCAGGGGCTCGATACGCAGTATTTT